What follows are 10 T cell receptor beta chains derived from one specimen sequenced in a study of shared clonotypes between healthy human individuals (dated by TCRdb to 2020 to 2021). Receptor amplification or capture employed the immunoSEQ multiplex PCR assay. Here the immuneACCESS table is served through TCRdb, limited to in-frame sequences with V and J called. Missing clones are a known gap in these copies; in checked studies unresolved V genes cover under half, and the rest lacks a known reason. This sample has around 2.5 million clones in its table, and 90% to 95% of those were observed once. The top ten clonotypes cover more than 0.35% of the sample. The sample was naive CD4+ T cells from PBMCs. The sample's cell subset or site label is to be understood as: CD45RA+ positively selected. The receptors here all came from a man in his late teens or twenties in good health. Some clones in this sample may be carry-over from other donors' samples.

V gene TRBV5-4 combines with J gene TRBJ2-5; D is unresolved. Germline-derived CDR1 and CDR2 are SGHNT and YYREEE (reference sequence). This CDR3 spans 13 amino acids. V was trimmed by 4 bases and J by 3 bases, leaving 10 bases between them. The DNA of the CDR3 is TGTGCCAGCAGCCCAAGGACGGAAGAGACCCAGTACTTC. Residues: CASSPRTEETQYF.

In regard to this clone: Other DNA sequences in the same sample also yield this CDR3. This rearrangement joins TRBV7-3 to TRBJ2-3; 7 bases fit TRBD2. Germline V gene lookup returns CDR1 SGHTA and CDR2 FQGTGA. The V segment lost 1 base and the J segment 6 bases; nucleotides outside the gene matches: 4. There are 14 residues in the CDR3. CDR3 DNA: TGTGCCAGCAGCTTAAGGGCCGGGGGGGATACGCAGTATTTT. Translating it yields CASSLRAGGDTQYF. Full variable domain (missing parts from reference TRBV7-3 and TRBJ2-3): GAGVSQTPSNKVTEKGKYVELRCDPISGHTALYWYRQSLGQGPEFLIYFQGTGAADDSGLPNDRFFAVRPEGSVSTLKIQRTERGDSAVYLCASSLRAGGDTQYFGPGTRLTVL.

The rearrangement uses TRBV28 and TRBJ1-2; 7 nucleotides line up with TRBD1. Germline CDR1 reads MDHEN; CDR2 reads SYDVKM. The ends lost 8 bases at V and 7 bases at J; junction bases unmatched: 22. This CDR3 contains 17 residues. In nucleotides, the CDR3 is TGTGCCAGCGGATCCCTCCAAGACATTACAGGGGTCGGTGGCTACACCTTC. Translation: CASGSLQDITGVGGYTF.

The rearrangement joins TRBV7-2 to TRBJ2-1; weak D call: TRBD1 (6 bases). V lost 4 bases and J 3 bases, leaving 16 bases between the germline ends. The germline gives CDR1 SGHTA, CDR2 FQGNSA. The CDR3 is 16 amino acids. The CDR3 protein is CASSSSGAARYNEQFF. The CDR3 coding sequence is TGTGCCAGCAGCTCTTCAGGGGCCGCTCGCTACAATGAGCAGTTCTTC.

A note on this clone: Other DNA sequences from this sample encode an identical CDR3 as well. V is TRBV7-3 and J is TRBJ2-5, with D unresolved. Germline loops: CDR1 SGHTA, CDR2 FQGTGA. The V end lost 5 bases, the J end lost 5 bases, and 9 bases lay between the germline ends. The CDR3 spans 12 residues. In nucleotides, the CDR3 is TGTGCCAGCAGCCTGCTAGGGGAGACCCAGTACTTC. This sequence encodes CASSLLGETQYF.

This chain connects TRBV7-2 to TRBJ2-7; 9 bases agree with TRBD2. Germline values: CDR1 SGHTA, CDR2 FQGNSA. Unmatched junction bases numbered 5, after V lost 2 bases and J lost 3 bases. The CDR3 runs to 15 residues. This CDR3 is CASSLTASGIYEQYF. The CDR3 DNA sequence: TGTGCCAGCAGCTTAACTGCTAGCGGGATCTACGAGCAGTACTTC. Full variable domain (outside the CDR3, taken from reference TRBV7-2 and TRBJ2-7): GAGVSQSPSNKVTEKGKDVELRCDPISGHTALYWYRQSLGQGLEFLIYFQGNSAPDKSGLPSDRFSAERTGGSVSTLTIQRTQQEDSAVYLCASSLTASGIYEQYFGPGTRLTVT.

Points on this clone: In the same sample, other DNA sequences code for this CDR3. The chain couples TRBV11-3 to TRBJ2-3; 7 bases map to TRBD1. Germline trimming cut 5 bases from V and 0 bases from J; bases unmatched to any gene: 5. Germline V lookup: CDR1 SGHNT, CDR2 YENEEA. The CDR3 is made up of 15 amino acids. CDR3 bases: TGTGCCAGCAGCCAGGGACAGACGAGCACAGATACGCAGTATTTT. It translates to CASSQGQTSTDTQYF.

This rearrangement joins TRBV4-2 to TRBJ1-5; a weak D match, TRBD1 (5 bases). Germline V gene data show CDR1 as LGHNA and CDR2 as YNFKEQ. CDR3 length equals 16 residues. V was trimmed by 4 bases and J by 0 bases, leaving 13 bases between them. The CDR3 here is CASSREGPASNQPQHF. CDR3 nucleotides: TGTGCCAGCAGCCGCGAGGGGCCCGCTAGCAATCAGCCCCAGCATTTT.

The chain combines TRBV20-1 with TRBJ2-5; tentatively, D is TRBD1 (5 bases). Germline CDR1 reads DFQATT; CDR2 reads SNEGSKA (reference sequence). This CDR3 spans 11 amino acids. V was clipped by 1 base and J by 9 bases, with 9 bases between them. The CDR3 sequence: CSARASGSQYF. CDR3 in DNA: TGCAGTGCTAGAGCCTCAGGGTCCCAGTACTTC.

The CDR3 spells CAISEFSDRGVSYNEQFF. Written as DNA, the CDR3 is TGTGCCATCAGTGAGTTCTCCGACAGGGGAGTATCCTACAATGAGCAGTTCTTC. V and J are TRBV10-3 and TRBJ2-1, with TRBD1 matching 8 bases. Germline V gene sequence: CDR1 ENHRY, CDR2 SYGVKD. The V gene end was trimmed by 1 base and the J gene end by 1 base; junction bases not matched to a gene: 9. The CDR3 spans 18 residues.